Listed here are 14 T cell receptor beta chains from one sample, sequenced in a study of a mutant IDH1 vaccine in newly diagnosed glioma. For these TCRs, the target antigens are not known. Data came from immunoSEQ multiplex PCR; TCRdb stores just in-frame clones and leaves some out. The data show about 28,000 clones, 82% seen once. Noted time point: week 23, last vaccination. All doses held 300 ug of mutant IDH1 20-mer peptide, with topical imiquimod. Here the sequenced sample was PBMCs, taken from a glioma patient whose treatment included an IDH1 peptide vaccine. These receptors all come from a woman aged 30 to 39 with glioma.

The genes are TRBV19 and TRBJ1-4, with a weak D call TRBD1 (6 bases). The CDR3 runs to 14 residues. Trimming stripped 6 bases from V and 7 bases from J, with 15 bases between. CDR1 and CDR2 (germline): LNHDA, SQIVND (reference sequence). This chain's CDR3 is CASSTGTRGEKLFF. CDR3 DNA sequence: TGTGCCAGTAGCACAGGGACTAGGGGTGAAAAACTGTTTTTT.

The table lists this clone with a few counts. The chain couples TRBV7-9 to TRBJ1-1, with D unresolved. The CDR3 has 13 amino acids. Germline lookup yields CDR1 SEHNR and CDR2 FQNEAQ (reference sequence). Deletions cut 5 bases from V and 6 bases from J, with 13 bases between. CDR3 region: CASSPRHVPEAFF. The CDR3, as DNA: TGTGCCAGCAGCCCAAGACATGTCCCTGAAGCTTTCTTT. Supplemented by reference TRBV7-9 and TRBJ1-1, the full variable domain reads DTGVSQNPRHKITKRGQNVTFRCDPISEHNRLYWYRQTLGQGPEFLTYFQNEAQLEKSRLLSDRFSAERPKGSFSTLEIQRTEQGDSAMYLCASSPRHVPEAFFGQGTRLTVV.

This clone is labeled as large. The chain joins TRBV6-5 to TRBJ2-6; 8 bases are a match to TRBD1. CDR1 and CDR2 (germline): MNHEY, SVGAGI. Trimming cost V 2 bases and J 2 bases; bases outside gene matches: 2. There are 16 residues in the CDR3. The CDR3 region has the DNA TGTGCCAGCAGTTACGGCAGGGGGCCTGGGGCCAACGTCCTGACTTTC. Translated: CASSYGRGPGANVLTF.

The chain links TRBV5-1 to TRBJ1-2; the match to TRBD1 covers 9 bases. The junction had 2 bases not matched to a gene; V was cut back by 0 bases and J by 2 bases. This CDR3 has 15 amino acids. CDR1 SGHRS and CDR2 YFSETQ come from the germline V gene. CDR3 residues: CASSLGDRVNYGYTF. The CDR3 nucleotides are TGCGCCAGCAGCTTGGGGGACAGGGTAAACTATGGCTACACCTTC. Using reference TRBV5-1 and TRBJ1-2 for the parts outside the CDR3, the full variable domain is KAGVTQTPRYLIKTRGQQVTLSCSPISGHRSVSWYQQTPGQGLQFLFEYFSETQRNKGNFPGRFSGRQFSNSRSEMNVSTLELGDSALYLCASSLGDRVNYGYTFGSGTRLTVV.

This chain joins TRBV6-5 and TRBJ2-3, with TRBD2 identical over 10 bases. Germline CDR1 MNHEY, CDR2 SVGAGI. V lost 1 base and J lost 3; bases outside the gene matches: 4. The CDR3 is made up of 16 amino acids. CDR3 in amino acids: CASSYFSSGGTDTQYF. DNA of the CDR3: TGTGCCAGCAGTTACTTTTCTAGCGGGGGTACAGATACGCAGTATTTT.

In this sample, this clone turned up once. The V gene is TRBV2, the J gene TRBJ1-4; 11 nucleotides align to TRBD1. Germline CDR1 SNHLY, CDR2 FYNNEI. There are 15 residues in the CDR3. Unmatched junction bases numbered 4, after V lost 4 bases and J lost 6 bases. The CDR3 reads CASSVGTGGDEKLFF. CDR3 bases: TGTGCCAGCAGTGTAGGGACAGGGGGTGATGAAAAACTGTTTTTT.

Only one count was recorded for this clone. The V and J genes are TRBV2 and TRBJ2-7; D not resolved. The CDR3 spans 13 residues. The germline V and J ends were trimmed by 3 bases and 5 bases, with 11 bases remaining between them. CDR1 SNHLY and CDR2 FYNNEI come from the germline V gene. As DNA, the CDR3 is TGTGCCAGCAGTGATGGTTGGCGGAACGAGCAGTACTTC. Translating it yields CASSDGWRNEQYF.

This chain links TRBV14 with TRBJ1-2; 12 bases align to TRBD1. Germline CDR1 and CDR2: SGHDN and FVKESK. The V segment lost 3 bases and the J segment 4 bases; nucleotides outside the gene matches: 9. The CDR3 has 17 amino acids. DNA of the CDR3: TGTGCCAGCAGCCAGGGACAGGGGGCTGGTGTGGGCTATGGCTACACCTTC. Amino acid sequence: CASSQGQGAGVGYGYTF.

This clone was detected only a few times. The chain joins TRBV7-2 to TRBJ1-5; the D gene is possibly TRBD1 (5 bases). The CDR3 runs 13 residues. V lost 2 bases and J 4 bases, leaving 6 bases between the germline ends. From germline, CDR1 is SGHTA and CDR2 FQGNSA. The CDR3: CASSLWGNQPQHF. CDR3 DNA sequence: TGTGCCAGCAGCTTATGGGGGAATCAGCCCCAGCATTTT.

The J gene is TRBJ2-1, the V gene TRBV5-4; the match to TRBD2 covers 9 bases. This CDR3 region has 16 residues. The germline V gene has CDR1 SGHNT and CDR2 YYREEE (reference sequence). V lost 1 base to trimming and J lost 9 bases; unmatched junction nucleotides: 11. CDR3 DNA sequence: TGTGCCAGCAGCTTGAGATGGCGGGGGGGCCAGGTTGAGCAGTTCTTC. It is translated as CASSLRWRGGQVEQFF.

The table lists this clone with a few counts. The genes are TRBV21-1 and TRBJ1-1. TRBV21-1 is reported as a pseudogene. The length of the CDR3 is 16 residues. Here the CDR3 DNA reads TGTGCCAGCAGCAAAAAGAGGGGGAGGGGCTACACTGAAGCTTTCTTT. Its translation: CASSKKRGRGYTEAFF.

The gene calls are TRBV7-2 and TRBJ2-1, with 10 bases lining up with TRBD2. V shed 6 bases, J shed 2 bases, and the junction held 4 bases outside the gene matches. Looked up from germline, CDR1 is SGHTA and CDR2 is FQGNSA. This CDR3 is 15 amino acids long. CDR3 sequence (DNA): TGTGCCAGCAGACGTACTAGCGGGGCCTACAATGAGCAGTTCTTC. Protein product: CASRRTSGAYNEQFF.

The rearrangement links TRBV19 to TRBJ1-5; no clear D gene. V lost 0 bases, J lost 4 bases, and 4 bases lay in between. Germline CDR1 and CDR2: LNHDA and SQIVND (reference sequence). This CDR3 has 13 amino acids. The CDR3 nucleotides read TGTGCCAGTAGTATAGAGAAGAATCAGCCCCAGCATTTT. Translation gives CASSIEKNQPQHF.

This rearrangement joins TRBV7-2 to TRBJ2-7, with D maybe TRBD1 (6 bases). The V and J ends lost 2 bases and 4 bases respectively, with 6 bases between them. Germline V gene lookup returns CDR1 SGHTA and CDR2 FQGNSA. CDR3 size: 12 residues. This CDR3 is CASSLRGYEQYF. The CDR3, as DNA: TGTGCCAGCAGCTTAAGGGGGTACGAGCAGTACTTC.